The 23 T cell receptor beta chains below come from one sample, sequenced in a study of shared clonotypes between healthy human individuals. Selected positively for CCR7 and CD45RO-negative, naive CD8 cells excluded terminally differentiated effector memory CD45RA+ cells. The protocol was immunoSEQ multiplex PCR, while the TCRdb copy is restricted to in-frame clones and leaves out a portion. The sample includes roughly 570,000 clones, roughly 98% seen only once; the top ten take approximately 0.3%. Specimen: naive CD8+ T cells sorted from blood. Source of these receptors: a man in his thirties or forties in good health.

The V call is TRBV28, the J call TRBJ2-5; D is unresolved. V lost 7 bases to trimming and J lost 5 bases, with 5 bases between them. This CDR3 comprises 10 residues. Germline V gene sequence: CDR1 MDHEN, CDR2 SYDVKM. The CDR3 bases are TGTGCCAGCACCGGGGAGACCCAGTACTTC. It translates to CASTGETQYF.

In its sample, this clone was seen once. The chain joins TRBV28 to TRBJ2-1, with 8 bases matching TRBD2. V shed 7 bases and J 4 bases; nucleotides not matched to a gene: 9. This CDR3 spans 15 amino acids. Germline V gives CDR1 MDHEN, CDR2 SYDVKM. The CDR3 protein is CASNGAGGDYNEQFF. CDR3 in DNA: TGTGCCAGCAATGGGGCGGGAGGAGATTACAATGAGCAGTTCTTC.

The genes are TRBV27 and TRBJ2-1, with D tentatively TRBD1 or TRBD2 (6 bases each). The V end was cut by 7 bases, the J end by 5 bases, with 15 bases between. The V gene's germline CDR1 is MNHEY and CDR2 SMNVEV (reference sequence). This CDR3 has 14 amino acids. CDR3 DNA sequence: TGTGCCAGCACCTTTCGGGGGCTGAACAATGAGCAGTTCTTC. This gives the protein CASTFRGLNNEQFF.

The chain links TRBV28 to TRBJ2-1, with 11 bases aligning to TRBD2. This CDR3 has 16 amino acids. The V and J ends lost 5 bases and 3 bases, in that order; junction bases with no gene match: 6. Germline loops: CDR1 MDHEN, CDR2 SYDVKM. CDR3 region: CASSPLTSGIYNEQFF. In nucleotides, the CDR3 is TGTGCCAGCAGTCCCTTGACTAGCGGGATCTACAATGAGCAGTTCTTC.

This chain links TRBV7-9 with TRBJ1-3; D not certain. The CDR3 is made up of 13 amino acids. V lost 4 bases to trimming and J lost 2 bases, with 6 bases between them. Germline assignment: CDR1 SEHNR and CDR2 FQNEAQ (reference sequence). In DNA, the CDR3 is TGTGCCAGCAGCTCCGACACTGGAAACACCATATATTTT. It translates to CASSSDTGNTIYF.

This clone was seen just once. The CDR3 region has the DNA TGTGCCATCAGTGATCCGGGACAGACTGTCTACGAGCAGTACTTC. Protein product: CAISDPGQTVYEQYF. This chain links TRBV10-3 with TRBJ2-7, with 7 bases identical to TRBD1. Per the germline V gene, CDR1 is ENHRY and CDR2 is SYGVKD. With V trimmed by 3 bases and J by 3 bases, 8 bases remained unmatched. The CDR3 runs 15 residues.

The chain combines TRBV5-5 with TRBJ2-1; D is unclear. The CDR3 extends over 16 amino acids. V lost 0 bases, J lost 5 bases, and 15 bases lay in between. The germline V gene encodes CDR1 SGHKS and CDR2 YYEKEE (reference sequence). For the CDR3, the DNA is TGTGCCAGCAGCTTGGCCCAGGTTACGTCAAACAATGAGCAGTTCTTC. Translation: CASSLAQVTSNNEQFF.

The chain combines TRBV7-9 with TRBJ2-3, with 8 bases aligning to TRBD2. J was trimmed by 0 bases and V by 5 bases; bases with no gene match: 4. CDR3 length: 15 residues. Germline V gene lookup returns CDR1 SEHNR and CDR2 FQNEAQ (reference sequence). The CDR3 spells CASSLLAGSTDTQYF. CDR3 in DNA: TGTGCCAGCAGCCTCTTAGCGGGAAGCACAGATACGCAGTATTTT.

The J gene is TRBJ2-7, the V gene TRBV7-9, with D possibly being TRBD1 (6 bases). Looked up from germline, CDR1 is SEHNR and CDR2 is FQNEAQ (reference sequence). The CDR3 consists of 14 residues. Trimming took off 5 bases at V and 5 bases at J, with 16 bases between the two ends. The CDR3 DNA is TGTGCCAGCAGCCGCGAACACAGGGCCCACGAGCAGTACTTC. It yields the protein CASSREHRAHEQYF.

Remarks on this clone: The sample contains more than one DNA sequence encoding this CDR3. The chain recombines TRBV7-2 with TRBJ2-7, with D unclear. Germline V CDR1 and CDR2: SGHTA, FQGNSA. With 0 bases removed from V and 4 bases from J, the gap between germline ends came to 7 bases. The CDR3 loop spans 13 amino acids. The CDR3 DNA follows: TGTGCCAGCAGCTTAGCCGGACCGTACGAGCAGTACTTC. Protein: CASSLAGPYEQYF.

CDR3 residues: CASSLTPLEQYF. DNA for the CDR3: TGTGCCAGCAGCCTGACACCTCTCGAGCAGTACTTC. The chain combines TRBV14 with TRBJ2-7; D uncertain. V gave up 4 bases and J gave up 6 bases, with 10 bases separating them. CDR1 is SGHDN, CDR2 FVKESK, per germline. There are 12 residues in the CDR3. Together with reference TRBV14 and TRBJ2-7, the CDR3 gives the full variable domain: EAGVTQFPSHSVIEKGQTVTLRCDPISGHDNLYWYRRVMGKEIKFLLHFVKESKQDESGMPNNRFLAERTGGTYSTLKVQPAELEDSGVYFCASSLTPLEQYFGPGTRLTVT.

Notes on this clone: Other DNA sequences in the same sample also yield this CDR3. The chain recombines TRBV27 with TRBJ2-1; 10 positions match TRBD2. Trimming cost V 5 bases and J 2 bases; bases outside gene matches: 3. Germline lookup yields CDR1 MNHEY and CDR2 SMNVEV (reference sequence). The CDR3 has 15 residues. The CDR3 is CASSLGTSAYNEQFF. DNA for the CDR3: TGTGCCAGCAGTCTAGGGACTAGCGCCTACAATGAGCAGTTCTTC.

V is TRBV5-1 and J is TRBJ1-2; TRBD1 is a possible D gene (5 bases). The CDR3 is 17 residues long. In germline, CDR1 is SGHRS, CDR2 YFSETQ. The V gene lost 0 bases and the J gene lost 7 bases, with 22 bases spanning the gap. The DNA for the CDR3 is TGCGCCAGCAGCTTGGAGGGTAGCGGGGCGGCAAGACGTGGCTACACCTTC. This sequence encodes CASSLEGSGAARRGYTF.

This chain joins TRBV5-6 and TRBJ1-1; 7 bases map to TRBD1. The CDR3 contains 12 residues. Germline lookup yields CDR1 SGHDT and CDR2 YYEEEE. Trimming removed 3 bases from V and 5 bases from J; junction bases left unmatched: 1. The CDR3 nucleotides read TGTGCCAGCAGCTGGGGACAGACTGAAGCTTTCTTT. Protein: CASSWGQTEAFF.

The chain uses TRBV4-3 and TRBJ2-3; D is unclear. CDR1 and CDR2 (germline): LGHNA, YSLEER. The germline V and J ends were trimmed by 0 bases and 1 base, with 20 bases remaining between them. There are 19 residues in the CDR3. As DNA, the CDR3 is TGCGCCAGCAGCCAAGATAGAGAAGTCAACCTCCAGGGCACAGATACGCAGTATTTT. Protein: CASSQDREVNLQGTDTQYF.

The rearrangement joins TRBV19 to TRBJ1-5; perhaps TRBD1 as D (6 bases). The CDR3 covers 16 residues. V lost 2 bases to trimming and J lost 6 bases, with 17 bases between them. Germline CDR1 is LNHDA and CDR2 is SQIVND (reference sequence). The CDR3 sequence: CASSISRGGLSQPQHF. The CDR3 DNA is TGTGCCAGTAGTATATCCCGAGGGGGGTTAAGTCAGCCCCAGCATTTT.

V usage is TRBV15 and J usage is TRBJ1-1, with 7 bases that match TRBD1. After removal of 3 bases from V and 0 bases from J, the junction contained 4 bases not matched to a gene. Germline CDR1 LNHNV, CDR2 YYDKDF (reference sequence). The CDR3 extends over 15 amino acids. CDR3 bases: TGTGCCACCAGCAGGGAAGACAGGGTGAACACTGAAGCTTTCTTT. It specifies CATSREDRVNTEAFF.

The V and J genes are TRBV5-6 and TRBJ2-7; 9 bases are shared with TRBD2. CDR3 length equals 15 residues. Germline V gene sequence: CDR1 SGHDT, CDR2 YYEEEE. Unmatched junction bases numbered 7, after V lost 4 bases and J lost 2 bases. In DNA form, the CDR3 reads TGTGCCAGCAGCCCAACTAGCGGGCGGGCCTACGAGCAGTACTTC. Translation: CASSPTSGRAYEQYF.

Of note for this clone: This may arise from a read error, as a much more abundant clone is one base away. Other nucleotide sequences from this sample produce the same CDR3. The DNA of the CDR3 is TGTGCCAGCAGCTTGACAGATACGCAGTATTTT. Its protein product is CASSLTDTQYF. The chain combines TRBV5-6 with TRBJ2-3, with unresolved D. Per germline, CDR1 SGHDT and CDR2 YYEEEE. The V end lost 1 base, the J end lost 3 bases, and 0 bases lay between the germline ends. The CDR3 has 11 amino acids.

The chain combines TRBV27 with TRBJ2-3, with 8 bases fitting TRBD2. The V gene end was trimmed by 1 base and the J gene end by 4 bases; junction bases not matched to a gene: 7. The CDR3 has 16 amino acids. Germline-derived CDR1 and CDR2 are MNHEY and SMNVEV (reference sequence). CDR3 loop: CASSLWSGSLPDTQYF. The DNA for the CDR3 is TGTGCCAGCAGTTTATGGAGCGGGAGTCTGCCAGATACGCAGTATTTT.

The chain uses TRBV11-3 and TRBJ2-1; D gene uncertain. CDR3 length equals 16 residues. CDR1 SGHNT and CDR2 YENEEA come from the germline V gene. Deletions cut 1 base from V and 7 bases from J, with 17 bases between. CDR3 protein: CASSLGLDSPINEQFF. CDR3 in DNA: TGTGCCAGCAGCTTAGGCTTGGATAGTCCGATTAATGAGCAGTTCTTC.

V gene TRBV7-8 combines with J gene TRBJ1-2; D remains unclear. The CDR3 is 15 amino acids. Germline-derived CDR1 and CDR2 are SGHVS and FQNEAQ. V was pared by 0 bases and J by 5 bases, with 13 bases between. The CDR3 nucleotides are TGTGCCAGCAGCTTAGCCCAGAGCAGCATTTATGGCTACACCTTC. The encoded protein is CASSLAQSSIYGYTF.

This chain joins TRBV27 and TRBJ2-7; D might be TRBD2 (6 bases). This CDR3 contains 15 residues. CDR1 is MNHEY and CDR2 is SMNVEV in the germline V gene (reference sequence). Trimming took 5 bases from V and 3 from J, leaving 17 bases between them. The CDR3 protein is CASSPLGGAIYEQYF. The CDR3 nucleotides read TGTGCCAGCAGTCCCCTGGGGGGAGCCATCTACGAGCAGTACTTC.